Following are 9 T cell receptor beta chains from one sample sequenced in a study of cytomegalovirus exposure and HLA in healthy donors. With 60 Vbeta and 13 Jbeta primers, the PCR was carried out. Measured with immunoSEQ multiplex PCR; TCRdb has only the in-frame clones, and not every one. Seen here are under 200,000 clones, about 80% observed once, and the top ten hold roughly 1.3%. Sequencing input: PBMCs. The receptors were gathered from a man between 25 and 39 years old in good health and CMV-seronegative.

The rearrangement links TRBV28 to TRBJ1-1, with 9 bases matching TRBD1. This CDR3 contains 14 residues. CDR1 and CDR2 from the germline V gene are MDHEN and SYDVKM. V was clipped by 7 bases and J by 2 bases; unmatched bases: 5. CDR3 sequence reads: CASNDRGRNTEAFF. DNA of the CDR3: TGTGCCAGCAACGACAGGGGGAGAAACACTGAAGCTTTCTTT.

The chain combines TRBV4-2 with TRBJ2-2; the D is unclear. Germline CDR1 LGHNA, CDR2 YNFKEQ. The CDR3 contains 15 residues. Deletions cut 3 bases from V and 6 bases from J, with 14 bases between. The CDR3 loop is CASSQEFIRAGELFF. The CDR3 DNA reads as TGTGCCAGCAGCCAGGAGTTTATTCGGGCCGGGGAGCTGTTTTTT.

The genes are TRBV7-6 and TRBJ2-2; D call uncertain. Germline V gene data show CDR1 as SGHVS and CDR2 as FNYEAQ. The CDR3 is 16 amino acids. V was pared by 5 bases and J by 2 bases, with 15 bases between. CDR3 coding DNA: TGTGCCAGCAGCGCCACCCTCCTAACTAACACCGGGGAGCTGTTTTTT. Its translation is CASSATLLTNTGELFF.

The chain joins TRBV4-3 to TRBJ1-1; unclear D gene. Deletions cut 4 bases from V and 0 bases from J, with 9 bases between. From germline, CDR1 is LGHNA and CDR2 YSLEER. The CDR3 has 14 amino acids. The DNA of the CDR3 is TGCGCCAGCAGCCGGCAGGCCATGAACACTGAAGCTTTCTTT. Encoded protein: CASSRQAMNTEAFF.

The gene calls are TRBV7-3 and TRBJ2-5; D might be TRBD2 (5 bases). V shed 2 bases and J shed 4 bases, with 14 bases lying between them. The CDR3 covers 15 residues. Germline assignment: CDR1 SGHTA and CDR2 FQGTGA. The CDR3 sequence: CASSLAGSPPETQYF. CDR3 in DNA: TGTGCCAGCAGCTTAGCGGGCAGCCCACCAGAGACCCAGTACTTC.

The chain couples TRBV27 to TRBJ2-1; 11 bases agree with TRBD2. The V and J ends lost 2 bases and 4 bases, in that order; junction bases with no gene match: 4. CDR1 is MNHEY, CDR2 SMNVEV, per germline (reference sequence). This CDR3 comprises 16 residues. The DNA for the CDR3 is TGTGCCAGCAGTTTACTAGCGGGGGGCAAGTACAATGAGCAGTTCTTC. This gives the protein CASSLLAGGKYNEQFF.

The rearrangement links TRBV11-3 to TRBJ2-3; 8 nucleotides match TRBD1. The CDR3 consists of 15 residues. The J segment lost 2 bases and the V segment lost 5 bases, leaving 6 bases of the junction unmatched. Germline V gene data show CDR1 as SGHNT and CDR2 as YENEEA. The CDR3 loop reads CASSPGTGITDTQYF. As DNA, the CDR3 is TGTGCCAGCAGCCCCGGGACAGGAATCACAGATACGCAGTATTTT.

CDR3 sequence: CASSDPGQGHQPQHF. CDR3 DNA sequence: TGTGCCAGCAGCGACCCGGGACAGGGCCATCAGCCCCAGCATTTT. This rearrangement joins TRBV7-2 to TRBJ1-5; TRBD1 matches at 9 bases. V dropped 5 bases and J dropped 5; count of bases not matched to a gene: 7. CDR1 and CDR2 from the germline V gene are SGHTA and FQGNSA. The CDR3 runs 15 residues.

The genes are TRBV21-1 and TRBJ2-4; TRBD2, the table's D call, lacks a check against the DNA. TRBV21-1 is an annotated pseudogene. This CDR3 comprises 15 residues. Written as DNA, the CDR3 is TGTGCCAGCAGCAAACTATCGGGGGGCGGGAACATTCAGTACTTC. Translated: CASSKLSGGGNIQYF.